The 10 T cell receptor beta chains listed next were all sequenced from one sample in a study of cytomegalovirus exposure and HLA in healthy donors. The PCR used 60 Vbeta and 13 Jbeta primers. TCRdb's copy holds only in-frame clones and misses some; the assay was immunoSEQ multiplex PCR. The table lists 150,000 or so clones, 73% of them singletons. Sequenced: PBMCs. The origin of the receptors is a woman aged 18-29 years in good health and CMV-seronegative.

V and J are TRBV27 and TRBJ2-7, with TRBD1 identical over 11 bases. The junction had 9 bases not matched to a gene; V was cut back by 7 bases and J by 4 bases. This CDR3 comprises 15 residues. Per the germline V gene, CDR1 is MNHEY and CDR2 is SMNVEV (reference sequence). This CDR3 is CASINRGTGGYEQYF. The CDR3 nucleotides are TGTGCCAGCATTAACCGCGGGACAGGGGGTTACGAGCAGTACTTC.

This clone was seen a few times. The chain links TRBV7-6 to TRBJ1-5; TRBD1 might be the D (5 bases). The CDR3 runs to 13 residues. Per germline, CDR1 SGHVS and CDR2 FNYEAQ. V was pared by 5 bases and J by 3 bases, with 8 bases between. CDR3 DNA sequence: TGTGCCAGCAGCGCGACAGTCAATCAGCCCCAGCATTTT. This codes for CASSATVNQPQHF.

This chain uses TRBV7-9 with TRBJ1-1; 7 positions match TRBD1. V trimming: 0 bases; J trimming: 2 bases; junction bases outside the gene matches: 9. This CDR3 has 17 residues. Germline CDR1 is SEHNR and CDR2 is FQNEAQ (reference sequence). The CDR3 coding sequence is TGTGCCAGCAGCTTAGCCGGCCACAGGGGTTTAAACACTGAAGCTTTCTTT. Translating it yields CASSLAGHRGLNTEAFF.

The V gene is TRBV19, the J gene TRBJ2-5; D is possibly TRBD1 (8 bases). The germline V gene has CDR1 LNHDA and CDR2 SQIVND (reference sequence). The ends were cut back, 9 bases at V and 5 bases at J, with 22 bases in the middle. The CDR3 runs to 15 residues. CDR3 nucleotide sequence: TGTGCCAGCAAACGGGACACAGGGGGGGTGGAGACCCAGTACTTC. Translating it yields CASKRDTGGVETQYF.

The CDR3 nucleotides read TGTGCCAGCAGACGAGAAACAGATACGCAGTATTTT. This gives the protein CASRRETDTQYF. The chain joins TRBV2 to TRBJ2-3; D gene ambiguous. There are 12 residues in the CDR3. Germline V lookup: CDR1 SNHLY, CDR2 FYNNEI. The V end lost 6 bases, the J end lost 3 bases, and 7 bases lay between the germline ends.

The chain links TRBV4-2 to TRBJ1-2, with 7 bases that match TRBD1. Germline V gives CDR1 LGHNA, CDR2 YNFKEQ. This CDR3 spans 12 amino acids. Trimming cost V 4 bases and J 5 bases; bases outside gene matches: 1. The CDR3 coding sequence is TGTGCCAGCAGCCCGACAGGGTATGGCTACACCTTC. Amino acid sequence: CASSPTGYGYTF.

The chain has TRBV7-3 and TRBJ1-2; tentatively, D is TRBD1 (5 bases). Per the germline V gene, CDR1 is SGHTA and CDR2 is FQGTGA. This CDR3 region has 13 residues. Trimming removed 0 bases from V and 7 bases from J, with 9 bases in between. The CDR3: CASSLTGASGYTF. The CDR3 coding sequence is TGTGCCAGCAGCTTAACAGGGGCGAGTGGCTACACCTTC. The complete variable domain, with remaining parts taken from reference TRBV7-3 and TRBJ1-2, reads GAGVSQTPSNKVTEKGKYVELRCDPISGHTALYWYRQSLGQGPEFLIYFQGTGAADDSGLPNDRFFAVRPEGSVSTLKIQRTERGDSAVYLCASSLTGASGYTFGSGTRLTVV.

The rearrangement links TRBV5-1 to TRBJ1-1; D is undetermined. V was clipped by 4 bases and J by 5 bases, with 15 bases between them. The CDR3 sequence is 14 residues long. CDR1 SGHRS and CDR2 YFSETQ come from the germline V gene. CDR3 sequence (DNA): TGCGCCAGCAGCACTGACCCGGGAGGAACTGAAGCTTTCTTT. Protein: CASSTDPGGTEAFF. The entire variable domain, with the rest obtained from reference TRBV5-1 and TRBJ1-1, is as follows: KAGVTQTPRYLIKTRGQQVTLSCSPISGHRSVSWYQQTPGQGLQFLFEYFSETQRNKGNFPGRFSGRQFSNSRSEMNVSTLELGDSALYLCASSTDPGGTEAFFGQGTRLTVV.

The rearrangement uses TRBV7-2 and TRBJ1-5, with 7 bases matching TRBD1. Germline V gives CDR1 SGHTA, CDR2 FQGNSA. The CDR3 is 14 residues long. V was clipped by 4 bases and J by 4 bases; unmatched bases: 4. As DNA, the CDR3 is TGTGCCAGCAGCTCTACAGGGGTAAATCAGCCCCAGCATTTT. Protein product: CASSSTGVNQPQHF.

V usage is TRBV7-2 and J usage is TRBJ1-5; D gene uncertain. Germline V CDR1 and CDR2: SGHTA, FQGNSA. This CDR3 has 13 amino acids. V dropped 7 bases and J dropped 3 bases, with 10 bases sitting between them. The CDR3 coding sequence is TGTGCCAGCACACTTCAGGCCAATCAGCCCCAGCATTTT. Its translation is CASTLQANQPQHF.